This T cell receptor beta chain was sequenced during a study of blood T cell repertoires in COVID-19. Whole-study context: Material from acute and convalescent COVID-19 was sourced from the United States, Italy and Spain.

The length of the CDR3 is 13 residues. Unmatched junction bases numbered 5, after V lost 5 bases and J lost 10 bases. Germline V gene data show CDR1 as SGHTA and CDR2 as FQGNSA. Participant reports of clinical history set cohort assignment. As handled by the study authors: Amplification of reference gene primers was used by the study to estimate nucleated cell counts. Here immunoSEQ multiplex PCR was the method, and the copy in TCRdb shows in-frame clones only, minus some. V and J calls plus clone size are reproduced from that table; the DNA served to infer D and trimming. The top ten hold about 1% of the sample, which has under 300,000 clones, nearly 90% seen once.

The sample taken for sequencing was PBMCs or T cells enriched from blood (not recorded which). This receptor was identified in a woman aged 30 to 39 who had recovered from COVID-19. The V call is TRBV7-2, the J call TRBJ2-1; 10 nucleotides line up with TRBD2. CDR3 protein: CASSDPGLAEQFF. CDR3 nucleotides: TGTGCCAGCAGCGACCCGGGACTAGCGGAGCAGTTCTTC.